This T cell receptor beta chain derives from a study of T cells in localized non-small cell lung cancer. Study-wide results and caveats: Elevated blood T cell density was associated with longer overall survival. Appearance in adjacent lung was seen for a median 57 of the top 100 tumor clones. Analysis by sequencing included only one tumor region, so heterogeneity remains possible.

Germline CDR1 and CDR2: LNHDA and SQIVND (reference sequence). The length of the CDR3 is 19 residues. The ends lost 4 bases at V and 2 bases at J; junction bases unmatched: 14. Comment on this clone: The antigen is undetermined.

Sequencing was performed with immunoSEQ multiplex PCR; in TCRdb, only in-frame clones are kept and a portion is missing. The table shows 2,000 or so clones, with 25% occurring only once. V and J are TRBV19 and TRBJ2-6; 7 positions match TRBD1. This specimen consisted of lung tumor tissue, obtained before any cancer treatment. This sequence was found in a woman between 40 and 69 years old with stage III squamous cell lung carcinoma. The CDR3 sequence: CASSNNFRTGAPGANVLTF. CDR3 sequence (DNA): TGTGCCAGTAGTAACAATTTTAGAACAGGGGCTCCTGGGGCCAACGTCCTGACTTTC.